This TCR beta chain comes out of a study of cytomegalovirus exposure and HLA in healthy donors. PCR primers comprised 60 Vbeta and 13 Jbeta primers. The protocol was immunoSEQ multiplex PCR, while the TCRdb copy is restricted to in-frame clones and leaves out a portion. This table holds about 270,000 clones, roughly 88% found once. The CDR3 is 13 amino acids. The V gene lost 2 bases and the J gene lost 2 bases, with 6 bases spanning the gap. The V gene's germline CDR1 is SGHTA and CDR2 FQGTGA. Sequenced material: PBMCs. V usage is TRBV7-3 and J usage is TRBJ2-5; D remains unclear. The sequence came from a man in his forties in good health and CMV-seropositive. CDR3 protein: CASSLAHQETQYF. The DNA for the CDR3 is TGTGCCAGCAGCTTAGCACATCAAGAGACCCAGTACTTC.